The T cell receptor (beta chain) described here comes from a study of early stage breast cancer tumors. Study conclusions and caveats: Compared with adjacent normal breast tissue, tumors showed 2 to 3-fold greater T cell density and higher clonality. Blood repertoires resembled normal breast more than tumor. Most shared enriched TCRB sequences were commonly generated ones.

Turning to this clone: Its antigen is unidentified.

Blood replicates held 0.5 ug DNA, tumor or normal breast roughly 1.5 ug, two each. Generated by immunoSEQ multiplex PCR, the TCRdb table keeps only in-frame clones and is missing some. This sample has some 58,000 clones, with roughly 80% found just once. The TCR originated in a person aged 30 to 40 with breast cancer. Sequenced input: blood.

CDR3 sequence (DNA): TGTGCCAGCAGTTTAGGCGTATCGGGACTAGCGGAAGAGACCCAGTACTTC. Residues: CASSLGVSGLAEETQYF. The rearrangement uses TRBV27 and TRBJ2-5, with TRBD2 matching 11 bases. Germline assignment: CDR1 MNHEY and CDR2 SMNVEV (reference sequence). Trimming cost V 2 bases and J 3 bases; bases outside gene matches: 8. The CDR3 runs to 17 residues.